This T cell receptor beta chain was recovered during a study of CD4 T cells in relation to SARS-CoV-2 and coronaviruses. About the study: Crossreactive spike epitopes shared across donors were mapped to their HLA restriction.

Germline assignment: CDR1 SQVTM and CDR2 ANQGSEA. The V end was cut by 2 bases, the J end by 3 bases, with 5 bases between. The CDR3 spans 12 residues. Unexposed donor CD4+ T cells date from about 2011-2018, before the COVID-19 pandemic. Isolation of CD4+ T cells took place after roughly nine days in culture. Assay: immunoSEQ multiplex PCR; the TCRdb copy retains only in-frame clones and omits some. Of 15,000 to 20,000 clones detected, approximately 80% appear once; the ten largest clones hold around 11%. Broader study findings: Monoreactive clones expanded significantly more to SARS-CoV-2 than crossreactive clones did. No donor gave both pre-pandemic and post-infection samples.

As regards this clone: Antigen: not known.

This receptor was taken from a human donor in good health. This rearrangement joins TRBV29-1 to TRBJ2-1; D is undetermined. The sequenced sample consisted of CD4+ T cells from PBMCs, cultured in vitro. The CDR3 sequence: CSVESDYNEQFF. CDR3 nucleotides: TGCAGCGTTGAAAGTGACTACAATGAGCAGTTCTTC.